Given below is one T cell receptor (beta chain) in context. Its specificity is not known. Via MiXCR, TCRdb re-called the 5' RACE reads, giving one row per CDR3 protein. The table shows roughly 600,000 distinct CDR3 sequences, with roughly 18% occurring only once. The record originates from a study of T-cell memory formation after mild COVID-19. Overall study findings and caveats: Memory from before infection featured some responding clones, which suggests cross-reactive memory joined.

V trimming: 3 bases; J trimming: 5 bases; junction bases outside the gene matches: 8. CDR3 length: 14 residues. Germline V gene lookup returns CDR1 SQVTM and CDR2 ANQGSEA. This receptor was obtained from an adult woman who had mild COVID-19 (a few samples of this study predate the infection). Cell type and time point are not known. The V call is TRBV29-1, the J call TRBJ2-7; 9 bases are a match to TRBD1. The sequencing input was PBMCs or a T cell subset sorted from them (not recorded which). CDR3: CSVEATGGPHEQYF. Written as DNA, the CDR3 is TGCAGCGTTGAGGCGACAGGGGGTCCCCACGAGCAGTACTTC.